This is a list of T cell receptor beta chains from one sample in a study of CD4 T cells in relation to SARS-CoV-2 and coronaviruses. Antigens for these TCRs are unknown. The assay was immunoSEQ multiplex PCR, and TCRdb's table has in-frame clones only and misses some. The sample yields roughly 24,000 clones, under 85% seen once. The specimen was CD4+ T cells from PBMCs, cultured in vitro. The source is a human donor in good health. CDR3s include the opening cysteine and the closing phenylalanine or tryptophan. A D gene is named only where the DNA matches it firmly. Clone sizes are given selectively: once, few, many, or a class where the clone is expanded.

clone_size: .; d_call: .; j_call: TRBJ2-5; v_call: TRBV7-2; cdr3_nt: TGTGCCAGCACCCGAGTGGGGGGAGAGACCCAGTACTTC; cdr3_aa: CASTRVGGETQYF
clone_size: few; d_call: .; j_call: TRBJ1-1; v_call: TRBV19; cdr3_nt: TGTGCCAGTATTAAGGTAGCAGGGAACACTGAAGCTTTCTTT; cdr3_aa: CASIKVAGNTEAFF
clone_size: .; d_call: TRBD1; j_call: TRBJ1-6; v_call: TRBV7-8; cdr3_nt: TGTGCCAGCAGCTTAGAGGGGGCGGATAATTCACCCCTCCACTTT; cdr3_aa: CASSLEGADNSPLHF
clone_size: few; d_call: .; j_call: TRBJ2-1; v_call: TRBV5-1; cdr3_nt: TGCGCCAGCAGGGCCTCCTACAATGAGCAGTTCTTC; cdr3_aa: CASRASYNEQFF
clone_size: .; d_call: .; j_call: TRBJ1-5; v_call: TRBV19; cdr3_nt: TGTGCCAGTAGTCCGGTTGGGGGGCGCGGGCATCAGCCCCAGCATTTT; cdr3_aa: CASSPVGGRGHQPQHF
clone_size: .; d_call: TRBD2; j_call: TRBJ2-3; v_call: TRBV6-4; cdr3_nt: TGTGCCAGCAGTGACCTAGCGGGAGATGGGACAGATACGCAGTATTTT; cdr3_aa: CASSDLAGDGTDTQYF
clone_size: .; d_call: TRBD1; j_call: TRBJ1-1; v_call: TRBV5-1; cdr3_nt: TGCGCCAGCAGCTTGGATGACAGGGGGGTAATGAACACTGAAGCTTTCTTT; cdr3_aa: CASSLDDRGVMNTEAFF
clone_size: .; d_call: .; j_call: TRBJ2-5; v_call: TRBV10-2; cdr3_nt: TGCGCCAGCAGTGGACAGGTCCAAGAGACCCAGTACTTC; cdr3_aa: CASSGQVQETQYF
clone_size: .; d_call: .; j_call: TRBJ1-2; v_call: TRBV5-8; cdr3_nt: TGTGCCAGCAGCTTGTCTCTACAGACTGTCTATGGCTACACCTTC; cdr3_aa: CASSLSLQTVYGYTF
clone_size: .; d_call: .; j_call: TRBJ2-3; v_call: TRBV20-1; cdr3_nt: TGCAGTGCTAGTCGTGAGGGCGGCACAGATACGCAGTATTTT; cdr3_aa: CSASREGGTDTQYF
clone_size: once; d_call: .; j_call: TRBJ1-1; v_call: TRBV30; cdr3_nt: TGTGCCTGGAGCACAGGTATGAACACTGAAGCTTTCTTT; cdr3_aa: CAWSTGMNTEAFF
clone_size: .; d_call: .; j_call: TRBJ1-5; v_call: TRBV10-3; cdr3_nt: TGTGCCATCAGACAGGATAGCAATCAGCCCCAGCATTTT; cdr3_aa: CAIRQDSNQPQHF
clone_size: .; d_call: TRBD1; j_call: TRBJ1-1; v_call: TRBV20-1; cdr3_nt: TGCAGTGCTAGTCAAACAGGGGACACTGAAGCTTTCTTT; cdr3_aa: CSASQTGDTEAFF
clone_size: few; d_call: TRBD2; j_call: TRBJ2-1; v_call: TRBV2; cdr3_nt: TGTGCCAGCAGTGTTTTAGCGGGAGGGTACAATGAGCAGTTCTTC; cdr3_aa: CASSVLAGGYNEQFF
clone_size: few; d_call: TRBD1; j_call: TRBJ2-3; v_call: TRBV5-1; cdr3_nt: TGCGCCAGCAGCTACGACAGGGGTAACACAGATACGCAGTATTTT; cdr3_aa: CASSYDRGNTDTQYF
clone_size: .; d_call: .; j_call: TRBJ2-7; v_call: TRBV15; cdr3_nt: TGTGCCACCAGCAGGGCCCGGACAGCCTACGAGCAGTACTTC; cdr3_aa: CATSRARTAYEQYF
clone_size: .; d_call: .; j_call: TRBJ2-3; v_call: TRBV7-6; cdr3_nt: TGTGCCAGCAGCTTAGCCGGGAGTAAGGTCACAGATACGCAGTATTTT; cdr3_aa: CASSLAGSKVTDTQYF
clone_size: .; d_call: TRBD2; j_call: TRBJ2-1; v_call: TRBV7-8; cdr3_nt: TGTGCCAGCAGCTTAGCGGTGGGAGGGTACAATGAGCAGTTCTTC; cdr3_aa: CASSLAVGGYNEQFF
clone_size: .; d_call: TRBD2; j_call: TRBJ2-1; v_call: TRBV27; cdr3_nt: TGTGCCAGCAGTTTATCGATTTCTAGCGGGAGGGCCACGTACAATGAGCAGTTCTTC; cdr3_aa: CASSLSISSGRATYNEQFF
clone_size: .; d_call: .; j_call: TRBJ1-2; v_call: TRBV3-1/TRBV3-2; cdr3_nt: TGTGCCAGCAGCCTATACGACACCACTAACTATGGCTACACCTTC; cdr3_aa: CASSLYDTTNYGYTF
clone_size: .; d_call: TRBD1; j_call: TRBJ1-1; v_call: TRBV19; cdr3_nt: TGTGCCAGTAGTATTGACAGGGGGCCCACTGAAGCTTTCTTT; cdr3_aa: CASSIDRGPTEAFF
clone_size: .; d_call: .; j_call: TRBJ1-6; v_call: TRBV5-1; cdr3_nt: TGCGCCAGCAGCACTACAGGAAATTCACCCCTCCACTTT; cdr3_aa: CASSTTGNSPLHF
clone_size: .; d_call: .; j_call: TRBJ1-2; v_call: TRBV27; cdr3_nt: TGTGCCAGCAGTAGGGCTGGACCATATGGCTACACCTTC; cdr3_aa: CASSRAGPYGYTF
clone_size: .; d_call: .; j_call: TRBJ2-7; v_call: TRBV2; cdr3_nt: TGTGCCAGCAGTGAACTCTACGAGCAGTACTTC; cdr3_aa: CASSELYEQYF
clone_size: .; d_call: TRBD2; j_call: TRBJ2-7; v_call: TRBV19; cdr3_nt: TGTGCCAGTAGGCAGCAACAGGGACTAGCGGGAGGCGAGCAGTACTTC; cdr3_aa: CASRQQQGLAGGEQYF
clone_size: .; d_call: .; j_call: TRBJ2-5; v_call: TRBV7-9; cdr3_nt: TGTGCCAGCACCACAGGGACTCCTACGGTGGAGACCCAGTACTTC; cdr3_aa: CASTTGTPTVETQYF
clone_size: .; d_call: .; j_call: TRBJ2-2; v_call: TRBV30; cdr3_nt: TGTGCCTGGAGCCTCCTAGGGTTGGGGAACACCGGGGAGCTGTTTTTT; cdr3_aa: CAWSLLGLGNTGELFF
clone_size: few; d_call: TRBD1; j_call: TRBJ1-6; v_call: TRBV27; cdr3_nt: TGTGCCAGCAGTTGGGACAGGGGAGGAAATTCACCCCTCCACTTT; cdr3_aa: CASSWDRGGNSPLHF
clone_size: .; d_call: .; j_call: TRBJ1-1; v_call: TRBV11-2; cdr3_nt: TGTGCCAGCAGCTTAGGTTTGGGCTCTGAAGCTTTCTTT; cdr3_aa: CASSLGLGSEAFF
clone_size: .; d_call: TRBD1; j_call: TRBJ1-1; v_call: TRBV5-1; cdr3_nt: TGCGCCAGCAGCCGCTCCCCTACAGGGGTCGCTGAAGCTTTCTTT; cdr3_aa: CASSRSPTGVAEAFF
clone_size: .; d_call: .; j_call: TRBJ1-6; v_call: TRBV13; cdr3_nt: TGTGCCAGCAGCCATTCCAGGGAGAGACGAAATTCACCCCTCCACTTT; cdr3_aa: CASSHSRERRNSPLHF
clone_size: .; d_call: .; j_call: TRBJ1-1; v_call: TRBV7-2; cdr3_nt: TGTGCCAGCAGCCCCCCAACAGGGCCGGGGTGGACTGAAGCTTTCTTT; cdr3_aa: CASSPPTGPGWTEAFF
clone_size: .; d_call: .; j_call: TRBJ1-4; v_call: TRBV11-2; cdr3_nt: TGTGCCAGCAGCTTATTAAAGGGCGAAAAACTGTTTTTT; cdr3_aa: CASSLLKGEKLFF
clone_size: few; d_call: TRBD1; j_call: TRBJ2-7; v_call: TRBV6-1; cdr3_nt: TGTGCCAGCAGTGAAGGGCAGGGGGCATGGTACGAGCAGTACTTC; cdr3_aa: CASSEGQGAWYEQYF
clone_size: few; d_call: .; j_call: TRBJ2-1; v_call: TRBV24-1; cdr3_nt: TGTGCCACCAGTAAACAGGCCTCCTACAATGAGCAGTTCTTC; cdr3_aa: CATSKQASYNEQFF
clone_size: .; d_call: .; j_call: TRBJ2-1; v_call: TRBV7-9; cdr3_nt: TGTGCCAGCAGCACGGGGAGTTACAATGAGCAGTTCTTC; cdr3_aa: CASSTGSYNEQFF
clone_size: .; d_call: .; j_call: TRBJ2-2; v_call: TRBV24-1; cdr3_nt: TGTGCCACCAGTAGGGGGACGAACACCGGGGAGCTGTTTTTT; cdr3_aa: CATSRGTNTGELFF
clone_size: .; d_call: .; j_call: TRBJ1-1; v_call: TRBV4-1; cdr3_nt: TGCGCCAGCAGCCAAGGTCCCGAGCCCATAGGCACTGAAGCTTTCTTT; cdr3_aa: CASSQGPEPIGTEAFF
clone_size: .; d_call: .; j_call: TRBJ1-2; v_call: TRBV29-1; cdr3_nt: TGCAGCGTTGAGAAGATGATAGCCTCCAACTATGGCTACACCTTC; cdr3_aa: CSVEKMIASNYGYTF
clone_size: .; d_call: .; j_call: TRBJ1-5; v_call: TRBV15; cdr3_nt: TGTGCCACCAGCAGAAATACAGGGTGGTCTCAGCCCCAGCATTTT; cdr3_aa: CATSRNTGWSQPQHF
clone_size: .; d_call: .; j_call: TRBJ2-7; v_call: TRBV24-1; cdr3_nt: TGTGCCACCAGTGAGGGAGCTACCTACGAGCAGTACTTC; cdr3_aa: CATSEGATYEQYF
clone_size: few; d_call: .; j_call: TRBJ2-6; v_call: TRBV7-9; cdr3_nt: TGTGCCAGCATTAAAAACGCTGGGGCCAACGTCCTGACTTTC; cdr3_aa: CASIKNAGANVLTF
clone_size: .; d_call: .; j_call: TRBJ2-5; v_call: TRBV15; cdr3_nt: TGTGCCACCAGCAGAGGGAGGACATCGGACCAAGAGACCCAGTACTTC; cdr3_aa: CATSRGRTSDQETQYF
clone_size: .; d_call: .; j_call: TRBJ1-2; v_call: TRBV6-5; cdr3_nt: TGTGCCAGCAGCGTCCAGGACCTTGGCTACACCTTC; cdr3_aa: CASSVQDLGYTF
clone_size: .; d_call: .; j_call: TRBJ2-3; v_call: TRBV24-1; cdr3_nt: TGTGCCACCAGTGTCTTGGGTCTAGGAAGCGGAGGAGATACGCAGTATTTT; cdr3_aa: CATSVLGLGSGGDTQYF